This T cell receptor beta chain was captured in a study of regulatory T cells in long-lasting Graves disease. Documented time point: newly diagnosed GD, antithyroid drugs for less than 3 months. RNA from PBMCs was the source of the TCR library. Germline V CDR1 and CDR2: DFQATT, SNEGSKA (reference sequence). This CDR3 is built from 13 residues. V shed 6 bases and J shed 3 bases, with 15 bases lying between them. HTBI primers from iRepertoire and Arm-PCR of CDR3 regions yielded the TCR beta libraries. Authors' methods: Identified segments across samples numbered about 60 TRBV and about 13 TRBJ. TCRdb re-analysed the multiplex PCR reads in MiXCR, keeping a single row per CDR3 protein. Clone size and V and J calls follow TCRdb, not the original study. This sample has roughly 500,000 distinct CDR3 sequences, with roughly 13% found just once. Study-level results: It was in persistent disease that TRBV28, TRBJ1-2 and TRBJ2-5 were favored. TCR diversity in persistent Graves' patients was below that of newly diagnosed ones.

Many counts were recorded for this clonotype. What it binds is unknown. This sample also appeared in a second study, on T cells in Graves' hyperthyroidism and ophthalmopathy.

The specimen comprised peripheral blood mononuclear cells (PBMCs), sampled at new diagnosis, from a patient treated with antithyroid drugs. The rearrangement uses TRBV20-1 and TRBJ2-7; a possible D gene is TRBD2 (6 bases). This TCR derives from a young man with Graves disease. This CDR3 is CSAHSGTDYEQYF. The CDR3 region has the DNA TGCAGTGCGCACTCCGGGACTGACTACGAGCAGTACTTC.